This T cell receptor (beta chain) was captured by sequencing in a study of blood T cell repertoires in COVID-19. Assay: immunoSEQ multiplex PCR; the TCRdb copy retains only in-frame clones and omits some. This table holds around 300,000 clones, 85% found once. V was clipped by 4 bases and J by 1 base, with 7 bases between them. The germline V gene has CDR1 SGHDN and CDR2 FVKESK. This CDR3 comprises 13 residues. Sequencing was performed on peripheral blood. V gene TRBV14 combines with J gene TRBJ1-1, with D possibly matching TRBD1 (6 bases). The sequence was obtained from a human donor in a cohort sampled during active COVID-19. The CDR3 DNA reads as TGTGCCAGCAGCCGACAGGAGAACACTGAAGCTTTCTTT. It encodes CASSRQENTEAFF.